This T cell receptor (beta chain) was found in a study of OX40 agonist ivuxolimab in advanced cancers. For the wider study: The costimulatory receptor OX40 (CD134) was targeted by ivuxolimab, a fully human IgG2 agonistic monoclonal antibody. Of the roughly 52 patients in dose escalation, about 20 had hepatocellular carcinoma, some 15 had melanoma, 9 had renal cell carcinoma and 9 had head and neck cancer. Three dose-escalation patients achieved partial responses, one with hepatocellular carcinoma and two with cutaneous melanoma. Intravenous ivuxolimab was administered to patients every 2 weeks at six dose levels: 0.01, 0.1, 0.3, 1.5, 3 and 10 mg/kg. Peripheral TCRbeta sequencing was intended to test whether TCR sequence diversity was altered and clonal T-cell expansion was caused by ivuxolimab. Prior anti-PD-1, anti-PD-L1 or anti-CTLA-4 therapy was permitted, and approximately 40% of dose-escalation patients had received checkpoint inhibitors. A male proportion of roughly 80% and a mean age of approximately 62 years, ranging from about 23 to 79, were recorded for the dose-escalation cohort. The paper reports the monotherapy dose-escalation portion (N of about 50 patients) of the phase I ivuxolimab trial. Study-wide findings and limitations: Clonal expansion of both CD4+ and CD8+ blood T cells was observed from baseline to week 6 at doses 0.1 to 3.0 mg/kg. Low levels of normalized T-cell clonal expansion were also seen in some nonresponding patients. The antigen specificity of the clonally expanded peripheral T cells was not determined. Partial responders in the 0.1-3.0 mg/kg groups had among the lowest normalized peripheral clonal expansion, especially among CD8+ T cells. After ivuxolimab, more expanded clones were found on average in CD8+ T cells than in CD4+ T cells.

Comment on this clone: The antigen it binds to is not known. Base qualities are not at hand, and no much larger clone is one base apart.

For sequencing of the TCRbeta CDR3 region, genomic DNA was extracted from the sorted cells. The immunoSEQ Assay was used to sequence the TCRbeta CDR3 regions. The source is immuneACCESS, and TCRdb retained only in-frame sequences with V and J called. Part of the clones is not carried over; for the studies checked, unresolved V genes explain less than half of this, and the remainder is unexplained. Here the sample has roughly 76,000 clones; over 75% occur a single time. The ten largest make up roughly 3% of the sample. Patients with a history of autoimmune disease or receiving systemic immunosuppression were excluded from the trial. Peripheral blood for TCR sequencing was collected from all dose cohorts at baseline, on cycle 4 day 1, and on cycle 7 day 1. The samples were drawn from a first-in-human, open-label, multicenter phase I dose-escalation trial of ivuxolimab. Adults with locally advanced or metastatic melanoma, renal cell carcinoma, hepatocellular carcinoma or head and neck squamous cell carcinoma were enrolled in the trial. Before TCR sequencing, CD4+ T cells and CD8+ T cells from peripheral blood were sorted into separate populations.

Based on the germline V gene, the CDR1 and CDR2 sequences are SGHTA and FQGNSA. The CDR3 sequence holds 14 residues, the cysteine and phenylalanine included. The kept DNA is CDR3 alone, 42 bases in frame from the first base. V sheds 3 bases and J sheds 6 bases, leaving 14 bases between their ends. The material was CD4+ or CD8+ T cells sorted from blood, obtained in a trial of the OX40 agonist ivuxolimab. The V gene is TRBV7-2 and the J gene is TRBJ1-1, with no confidently assigned D gene. This clonotype was sampled from an adult with an advanced solid tumor such as melanoma, head and neck, liver or kidney cancer. This receptor carries the CDR3 CASSFQSYTSEAFF. In nucleotide form, the sequence is TGTGCCAGCAGCTTCCAGTCATACACTTCTGAAGCTTTCTTT.